The clone carrying this T cell receptor (beta chain) was counted a single time. Its antigen remains unidentified. This entry is derived from a study of cytomegalovirus exposure and HLA in healthy donors. Overall study results and limits: The tendency of first-cohort TCR clusters to co-occur in the roughly 130 validation repertoires was the finding of a later analysis.

Clones were sequenced by immunoSEQ multiplex PCR, and TCRdb holds only the in-frame ones, with some missing. The table has under 200,000 clones, around 80% seen once. The study drew the donors from its roughly 120-subject validation cohort, separate from the approximately 690-subject first cohort. This receptor was taken from a woman aged 30 to 39 in good health and CMV-seronegative. The source material was PBMCs.

In DNA form, the CDR3 reads TGCGCCAGCAGCGTATACTACGAGAGCTACAATGAGCAGTTCTTC. Residues: CASSVYYESYNEQFF. The J gene is TRBJ2-1, the V gene TRBV5-1, with D hard to call. The CDR3 is made up of 15 amino acids. CDR1 is SGHRS and CDR2 is YFSETQ in the germline V gene. Trimming shortened V by 4 bases and J by 3 bases, and 14 bases separated the two germline ends.